The rows below give T cell receptor beta chains drawn from one sample of a study of PD-L1 blockade in urothelial cancer. TCRdb's table, derived via immunoSEQ multiplex PCR, lists solely in-frame clones and lacks some. The sample lists about 45,000 clones, 88% seen once, with roughly 13% in the top ten. Sequenced material: PBMCs, taken around atezolizumab (anti-PD-L1) treatment. Receptors originate from a woman aged 55-70 years with urothelial cancer. Both conserved end residues are part of each CDR3. A D gene is named only where the DNA matches it firmly. Rows may omit the clone size; those that give it use once, few, many or a size class.

clone_size,cdr3_length,j_call,v_call,d_call,cdr3_nt,cdr3_aa
NA,16,TRBJ2-7,TRBV5-1,NA,TGCGCCAGCAGCTTGACTGTGGGCAGGGTGGGATACGAGCAGTACTTC,CASSLTVGRVGYEQYF
NA,12,TRBJ1-4,TRBV27,TRBD1,TGTGCCAGCAGTACCCGGGACAGTCGGGTGTTTTTT,CASSTRDSRVFF
NA,19,TRBJ1-1,TRBV11-1,TRBD1,TGTGCCAGCAGCTTAGCATCAGCGGGCAGGGGGCGAGGAGGAACTGAAGCTTTCTTT,CASSLASAGRGRGGTEAFF
once,16,TRBJ1-1,TRBV10-3,TRBD1,TGTGCCATCAGTGAGTCTATGACAGGGTCGATAACTGAAGCTTTCTTT,CAISESMTGSITEAFF
NA,21,TRBJ2-3,TRBV9,TRBD2,TGTGCCAGCAGCGTGGGGGGACTAGCGGGAGGAGATGGAACTAGCACAGATACGCAGTATTTT,CASSVGGLAGGDGTSTDTQYF
NA,16,TRBJ2-7,TRBV18,TRBD2,TGTGCCAGCTCACCCCCGGGACTAGCGGGATTCTACGAGCAGTACTTC,CASSPPGLAGFYEQYF
NA,16,TRBJ2-1,TRBV18,TRBD2,TGTGCCAGCTCACCCTTACGAAGCGGGGGATACAATGAGCAGTTCTTC,CASSPLRSGGYNEQFF
NA,16,TRBJ2-3,TRBV18,TRBD2,TGTGCCAGCTCACCGACTAGCGGGGGTAGCACAGATACGCAGTATTTT,CASSPTSGGSTDTQYF
NA,15,TRBJ2-5,TRBV9,TRBD2,TGTGCCAGCAGCGTAGACGGGGGGGAACAAGAGACCCAGTACTTC,CASSVDGGEQETQYF
once,16,TRBJ2-1,TRBV27,TRBD1,TGTGCCAGCAGTTCTCCGGGACAGAGCTCCTACAATGAGCAGTTCTTC,CASSSPGQSSYNEQFF
NA,15,TRBJ2-1,TRBV11-3,TRBD2,TGTGCCAGCAGCTCGGGACTAGCGGGTTACAATGAGCAGTTCTTC,CASSSGLAGYNEQFF
NA,13,TRBJ1-1,TRBV4-3,NA,TGCGCCAGCAGCCGATCCCGGGGCACTGAAGCTTTCTTT,CASSRSRGTEAFF
NA,15,TRBJ1-6,TRBV9,NA,TGTGCCAGCAGTCCGACAGACTCCTATAATTCACCCCTCCACTTT,CASSPTDSYNSPLHF
NA,14,TRBJ2-5,TRBV2,NA,TGTGCCAGCAGTGAGGGGCCAGCCTTTATGGCCCAGTACTTC,CASSEGPAFMAQYF
NA,15,TRBJ2-7,TRBV6-5,NA,TGTGCCAGCAGTTACTCTCTGGGCCACTCCTACGAGCAGTACTTC,CASSYSLGHSYEQYF
NA,16,TRBJ2-3,TRBV5-1,TRBD1,TGCGCCAGCAGCTGGGCGGGACAGGGAGGCGCAGATACGCAGTATTTT,CASSWAGQGGADTQYF
NA,15,TRBJ2-2,TRBV5-4,TRBD1,TGTGCCAGCAGGGCGACAGGGGAACACACCGGGGAGCTGTTTTTT,CASRATGEHTGELFF
once,16,TRBJ2-7,TRBV7-2,TRBD1,TGTGCCAGCAGCCTGACCCCCGGGACAGGGTTGAGCGAGCAGTACTTC,CASSLTPGTGLSEQYF
NA,17,TRBJ2-2,TRBV10-1,TRBD2,TGCGCCAGCAGTGATTATTATGGGGAGGGGAGCACCGGGGAGCTGTTTTTT,CASSDYYGEGSTGELFF
NA,15,TRBJ2-2,TRBV19,NA,TGTGCCAGTAGTATTGTGGGGGGGAACACCGGGGAGCTGTTTTTT,CASSIVGGNTGELFF
NA,15,TRBJ1-4,TRBV19,TRBD1,TGTGCCAGTAGGCTCACAGGGGGCGTTTATGAAAAACTGTTTTTT,CASRLTGGVYEKLFF
few,14,TRBJ1-2,TRBV28,NA,TGTGCCAGCTCAGCGACCGGGACTTGGGAAGGCTACACCTTC,CASSATGTWEGYTF
NA,13,TRBJ2-1,TRBV28,TRBD1,TGTGCCAGCAGGGGGGGACAGGTCAATGAGCAGTTCTTC,CASRGGQVNEQFF
NA,20,TRBJ2-1,TRBV21-1,NA,TGTGCCAGCAGCCCCCGCCTTCAGACATCCCGGGAGGAACTACAGAATGAGCAGTTCTTC,CASSPRLQTSREELQNEQFF
NA,13,TRBJ1-4,TRBV4-3,NA,TGCGCCAGCAGCCAAGGCGGAGCCAAAAAACTGTTTTTT,CASSQGGAKKLFF
NA,16,TRBJ2-1,TRBV7-2,TRBD2,TGTGCCAGCAGCACTTCTAGCGGGGGGTCCTACAATGAGCAGTTCTTC,CASSTSSGGSYNEQFF
NA,13,TRBJ2-7,TRBV29-1,NA,TGCAGCGTTGATCACGGGGGTGGGTACGAGCAGTACTTC,CSVDHGGGYEQYF
once,15,TRBJ2-3,TRBV5-1,TRBD2,TGCGCCAGCAGGACTGGGAGGGCCATGCCAGATACGCAGTATTTT,CASRTGRAMPDTQYF
NA,14,TRBJ1-1,TRBV5-5,NA,TGTGCCAGCAGCTTGGCTCTGGGGGCGCAGTCAGCTTTCTTT,CASSLALGAQSAFF
NA,15,TRBJ2-7,TRBV27,TRBD1,TGTGCCAGCAGTAATCCGGGACAGAGCTCCTACGAGCAGTACTTC,CASSNPGQSSYEQYF
NA,15,TRBJ2-3,TRBV7-3,TRBD2,TGTGCCAGCAGCCTAGCGGGCGAAAGCACAGATACGCAGTATTTT,CASSLAGESTDTQYF
NA,14,TRBJ2-7,TRBV5-6,NA,TGTGCCAGCAGCTTACTAGCACGGACGTACGAGCAGTACTTC,CASSLLARTYEQYF
NA,14,TRBJ2-7,TRBV7-8,NA,TGTGCCAGCAGCCCGACGGGGGTCTCCTACGAGCAGTACTTC,CASSPTGVSYEQYF
NA,15,TRBJ1-3,TRBV9,NA,TGTGCCAGCAGCGTTGGTCAGGGGTTTGGAAACACCATATATTTT,CASSVGQGFGNTIYF
NA,17,TRBJ1-2,TRBV4-1,NA,TGCGCCAGCAGCCAAGAACTTGGACAAGTCACACCCTATGGCTACACCTTC,CASSQELGQVTPYGYTF
NA,17,TRBJ2-7,TRBV7-9,NA,TGTGCCAGCAGCTTAGAGGCCCTAACAGGACTAAAATCTGAGCAGTACTTC,CASSLEALTGLKSEQYF
NA,18,TRBJ2-1,TRBV19,TRBD2,TGTGCCAGTAGTCACAATGGAGGGACGGGAGGCGCCTACAATGAGCAGTTCTTC,CASSHNGGTGGAYNEQFF
NA,14,TRBJ2-5,TRBV10-3,NA,TGTGCCATCAGCCCCCCAGGGGCGCAAGAGACCCAGTACTTC,CAISPPGAQETQYF
NA,12,TRBJ1-1,TRBV6-1,NA,TGTGCCAGCAGGATCAGGAACACTGAAGCTTTCTTT,CASRIRNTEAFF
once,15,TRBJ2-2,TRBV19,TRBD2,TGTGCCAGTAGTCCCCGGACTAGCGGCACCGGGGAGCTGTTTTTT,CASSPRTSGTGELFF
NA,14,TRBJ2-1,TRBV19,TRBD1,TGTGCCAGTAGTACAACAACGACAGGGGCGGCGCAGTTCTTC,CASSTTTTGAAQFF
NA,18,TRBJ2-2,TRBV27,TRBD2,TGTGCCAGCAGTTACCAGACTAGCGGGGGGGCCAGCACCGGGGAGCTGTTTTTT,CASSYQTSGGASTGELFF
NA,20,TRBJ1-5,TRBV19,NA,TGTGCCAGTAGTATAGGTCTCGGTCAGGGGAGATTCATAGGAGATCAGCCCCAGCATTTT,CASSIGLGQGRFIGDQPQHF
NA,18,TRBJ2-7,TRBV14,NA,TGTGCCAGCAGCCCTGCCATCCCGTCCAGGGATAGTTCCTACGAGCAGTACTTC,CASSPAIPSRDSSYEQYF
NA,17,TRBJ2-2,TRBV4-3,TRBD2,TGCGCCAGCAGCCAAGACCTTAGCGGGAGGGCCTACGGGGAGCTGTTTTTT,CASSQDLSGRAYGELFF
NA,16,TRBJ2-3,TRBV6-6,TRBD1,TGTGCCAGCAGTCTTCGGACAGGGGTATTCACAGATACGCAGTATTTT,CASSLRTGVFTDTQYF
NA,16,TRBJ2-3,TRBV13,NA,TGTGCCAGCAGCCCGGCGGGGACGGAACACACAGATACGCAGTATTTT,CASSPAGTEHTDTQYF
NA,20,TRBJ1-5,TRBV1,NA,TGCACCAGCAGCCAAGGGAAAAAGAGATCGGACAGGGGCGGCAATCAGCCCCAGCATTTT,CTSSQGKKRSDRGGNQPQHF
NA,14,TRBJ1-6,TRBV11-2,NA,TGTGCCAGCAGCCTCTCAGGGGCGCATTCACCCCTCCACTTT,CASSLSGAHSPLHF